Below are 28 T cell receptor beta chains sequenced from a single sample in a study of OX40 agonist ivuxolimab in advanced cancers. Clones were sequenced by immunoSEQ multiplex PCR, and TCRdb holds only the in-frame ones, with some missing. The profile shows some 49,000 clones, less than 85% of them singletons. This specimen consisted of CD4+ or CD8+ T cells sorted from blood, obtained in a trial of the OX40 agonist ivuxolimab. The receptors shown here come from an adult with an advanced solid tumor such as melanoma, head and neck, liver or kidney cancer.

The rearrangement links TRBV13 to TRBJ2-3, with D hard to call. The CDR3 spans 12 residues. The germline CDR1 and CDR2 sequences are PRHDT and FYEKMQ (reference sequence). The V and J ends lost 5 bases and 2 bases respectively, with 5 bases between them. DNA for the CDR3: TGTGCCAGCAGCCTTTCCACAGATACGCAGTATTTT. Translating it yields CASSLSTDTQYF. The entire variable domain, with the rest obtained from reference TRBV13 and TRBJ2-3, is as follows: AAGVIQSPRHLIKEKRETATLKCYPIPRHDTVYWYQQGPGQDPQFLISFYEKMQSDKGSIPDRFSAQQFSDYHSELNMSSLELGDSALYFCASSLSTDTQYFGPGTRLTVL.

This clone was counted a single time. The chain links TRBV5-4 to TRBJ1-2; 9 bases align to TRBD1. Germline V gene sequence: CDR1 SGHNT, CDR2 YYREEE (reference sequence). The CDR3 sequence is 12 residues long. Trimming removed 10 bases from V and 6 bases from J; junction bases left unmatched: 7. The CDR3, as DNA: TGTGCCGGGTCGGGACAGGGACATGGCTACACCTTC. This encodes CAGSGQGHGYTF.

The J gene is TRBJ1-3, the V gene TRBV14; D gene ambiguous. The V end lost 1 base, the J end lost 0 bases, and 10 bases lay between the germline ends. Germline loops: CDR1 SGHDN, CDR2 FVKESK. The CDR3 is 16 amino acids. The CDR3 reads CASSQVMGSSGNTIYF. The CDR3 DNA sequence: TGTGCCAGCAGCCAAGTTATGGGATCCTCTGGAAACACCATATATTTT.

This chain connects TRBV4-2 to TRBJ2-5; 9 nucleotides line up with TRBD1. The DNA matches TRBJ2-7 better at its end, which makes the J call doubtful. Germline assignment: CDR1 LGHNA and CDR2 YNFKEQ. The CDR3 has 15 amino acids. This CDR3 reads CASSQEGQGGYEQYF. The CDR3 DNA reads as TGTGCCAGCAGCCAAGAGGGACAGGGCGGCTACGAGCAGTACTTC.

The J gene is TRBJ1-5, the V gene TRBV6-1; D is ambiguous. Germline V CDR1 and CDR2: MNHNS, SASEGT. The CDR3 runs 14 residues. The V end was cut by 2 bases, the J end by 2 bases, with 7 bases between. CDR3 in amino acids: CASSETQRNQPQHF. CDR3 in DNA: TGTGCCAGCAGTGAAACCCAGCGCAATCAGCCCCAGCATTTT.

In regard to this clone: In the same sample, other DNA sequences code for this CDR3. This chain joins TRBV13 and TRBJ2-3; maybe TRBD2 (5 bases). The length of the CDR3 is 12 residues. Germline values: CDR1 PRHDT, CDR2 FYEKMQ (reference sequence). The ends were cut back, 3 bases at V and 4 bases at J, with 5 bases in the middle. The CDR3 DNA is TGTGCCAGCAGCTTGGAGGCAGATACGCAGTATTTT. Protein: CASSLEADTQYF.

The V call is TRBV6-5, the J call TRBJ2-1, with D maybe TRBD2 (6 bases). From germline, CDR1 is MNHEY and CDR2 SVGAGI. The CDR3 sequence is 14 residues long. Trimming stripped 6 bases from V and 3 bases from J, with 12 bases between. Here the CDR3 DNA reads TGTGCCAGCAGGGGGGGAGCCATCTACAATGAGCAGTTCTTC. This codes for CASRGGAIYNEQFF.

The CDR3 bases are TGTGCCAGCAGCGACGGGACGAGGAGTAGGCAAGAGACCCAGTACTTC. Amino acids: CASSDGTRSRQETQYF. This chain links TRBV7-2 with TRBJ2-5, with D possibly called TRBD1 or TRBD2 (5 bases each). Per the germline V gene, CDR1 is SGHTA and CDR2 is FQGNSA. Between the trimmed V and J ends, which lost 5 bases and 2 bases, there was a span of 18 bases. CDR3 size: 16 residues.

The chain recombines TRBV19 with TRBJ1-1; D not resolved. The ends were cut back, 3 bases at V and 0 bases at J, with 5 bases in the middle. CDR3 length: 13 amino acids. Per the germline V gene, CDR1 is LNHDA and CDR2 is SQIVND (reference sequence). CDR3 residues: CASSILMNTEAFF. The CDR3 nucleotides read TGTGCCAGTAGTATCCTTATGAACACTGAAGCTTTCTTT.

V is TRBV5-1 and J is TRBJ2-7, with 10 bases lining up with TRBD2. J lost 6 bases, V lost 0 bases, and 6 bases had no gene match. The CDR3 spans 15 residues. Per germline, CDR1 SGHRS and CDR2 YFSETQ. In nucleotides, the CDR3 is TGCGCCAGCAGCTTGGGGCTAGCGGGGGAAAGCGAGCAGTACGTC. Residues: CASSLGLAGESEQYV.

This clone has a count of ten or more. V usage is TRBV13 and J usage is TRBJ2-7; possible D gene TRBD2, 7 bases. Germline CDR1 is PRHDT and CDR2 is FYEKMQ (reference sequence). The CDR3 runs to 15 residues. Trimming shortened V by 6 bases and J by 0 bases, and 15 bases separated the two germline ends. In DNA, the CDR3 is TGTGCCAGCAGGACTAGGGGGGGGAACTCCTACGAGCAGTACTTC. Its translation is CASRTRGGNSYEQYF.

This clone was detected a few times. The same CDR3 can be traced to other DNA sequences in this sample. V and J are TRBV5-1 and TRBJ2-3; the D gene could be TRBD1 or TRBD2 (5 bases each). The CDR3 is made up of 15 amino acids. Germline CDR1 is SGHRS and CDR2 is YFSETQ. Deletions cut 2 bases from V and 0 bases from J, with 10 bases between. The CDR3 reads CASSFGDPSTDTQYF. The CDR3 DNA follows: TGCGCCAGCAGCTTCGGGGACCCTAGCACAGATACGCAGTATTTT.

The rearrangement links TRBV5-4 to TRBJ2-3; TRBD1 might be the D (5 bases). V lost 3 bases and J lost 2, with 7 bases in between. The length of the CDR3 is 13 residues. The germline V gene has CDR1 SGHNT and CDR2 YYREEE (reference sequence). CDR3 region: CASSWGFTDTQYF. The CDR3 DNA follows: TGTGCCAGCAGCTGGGGCTTCACAGATACGCAGTATTTT. Full variable domain (outside the CDR3, taken from reference TRBV5-4 and TRBJ2-3): ETGVTQSPTHLIKTRGQQVTLRCSSQSGHNTVSWYQQALGQGPQFIFQYYREEENGRGNFPPRFSGLQFPNYSSELNVNALELDDSALYLCASSWGFTDTQYFGPGTRLTVL.

J is TRBJ2-3 and V is TRBV9; 9 positions match TRBD2. Germline V gene lookup returns CDR1 SGDLS and CDR2 YYNGEE. Germline trimming cut 2 bases from V and 6 bases from J; bases unmatched to any gene: 4. The length of the CDR3 is 14 residues. The CDR3 here is CASSVGGGADTQYF. As DNA, the CDR3 is TGTGCCAGCAGCGTTGGCGGGGGGGCTGATACGCAGTATTTT.

V and J are TRBV4-1 and TRBJ2-2, with D unclear. CDR1 is MGHRA and CDR2 is YSYEKL in the germline V gene. This CDR3 has 16 amino acids. V lost 2 bases and J lost 7, with 17 bases in between. The CDR3 loop reads CASSQSNGPGDGELFF. CDR3 DNA: TGCGCCAGCAGCCAATCAAATGGGCCGGGCGACGGGGAGCTGTTTTTT.

The chain links TRBV29-1 to TRBJ2-3; D unresolved. The CDR3 is made up of 15 amino acids. Trimming shortened V by 2 bases and J by 0 bases, and 12 bases separated the two germline ends. From germline, CDR1 is SQVTM and CDR2 ANQGSEA. The CDR3 region has the DNA TGCAGCGTTGAATACCCGGAATCTAGCACAGATACGCAGTATTTT. This encodes CSVEYPESSTDTQYF.

The chain employs TRBV10-3 and TRBJ2-7; no definite D call. The V gene lost 3 bases and the J gene lost 4 bases, with 7 bases spanning the gap. Germline-derived CDR1 and CDR2 are ENHRY and SYGVKD. The length of the CDR3 is 12 residues. The CDR3 DNA reads TGTGCCATCAGTGAAGGGCTTTACGAGCAGTACGTC. This sequence encodes CAISEGLYEQYV.

V usage is TRBV28 and J usage is TRBJ2-5; TRBD1 agrees at 8 bases. Looked up from germline, CDR1 is MDHEN and CDR2 is SYDVKM. V gave up 5 bases and J gave up 4 bases; unmatched junction bases: 21. The length of the CDR3 is 19 residues. Here the CDR3 reads CASSDAAEWTGTLPETQYF. The CDR3 DNA reads as TGTGCCAGCAGTGACGCTGCTGAATGGACAGGGACCCTCCCAGAGACCCAGTACTTC.

J is TRBJ2-7 and V is TRBV5-4; D might be TRBD2 (7 bases). The CDR3 length is 15 residues. Germline V CDR1 and CDR2: SGHNT, YYREEE (reference sequence). Trimming took 0 bases from V and 3 from J, leaving 13 bases between them. CDR3 sequence reads: CASSLEEGGIYEQYV. CDR3 coding DNA: TGTGCCAGCAGCTTGGAAGAGGGGGGGATCTACGAGCAGTACGTC.

This clone was observed a few times. The V call is TRBV29-1, the J call TRBJ1-1; 8 bases match TRBD1. Germline CDR1 is SQVTM and CDR2 is ANQGSEA. After removal of 5 bases from V and 4 bases from J, the junction contained 9 bases not matched to a gene. CDR3 length equals 14 residues. CDR3 region: CSVPTGELSTEAFF. The CDR3 coding sequence is TGCAGCGTTCCGACAGGGGAGTTATCCACTGAAGCTTTCTTT.

The V gene is TRBV28, the J gene TRBJ2-2; 9 positions agree with TRBD1. The J segment lost 4 bases and the V segment lost 5 bases, leaving 11 bases of the junction unmatched. The CDR3 has 17 residues. CDR1 is MDHEN and CDR2 is SYDVKM in the germline V gene. The CDR3 is CASSLYVPGQGTGELFF. The DNA for the CDR3 is TGTGCCAGCAGTCTCTACGTCCCGGGACAGGGCACCGGGGAGCTGTTTTTT.

This clone has just one count. The chain employs TRBV1 and TRBJ2-1; the D call in the table, TRBD2, was not verified against the DNA. TRBV1 is noted as a pseudogene. This CDR3 is built from 19 residues. The DNA for the CDR3 is TGCACCAGCAGCCAAGGTTGCATCGGGGGGGCGAGGGCCTACAATGAGCAGTTCTTC. It is translated as CTSSQGCIGGARAYNEQFF.

The J gene is TRBJ1-2, the V gene TRBV11-2; D is uncertain. V shed 5 bases and J shed 7 bases, with 11 bases lying between them. The CDR3 is 12 residues long. The germline V gene encodes CDR1 SGHAT and CDR2 FQNNGV. CDR3 residues: CASSVGLSGYTF. In nucleotides, the CDR3 is TGTGCCAGCAGCGTGGGTCTCTCTGGCTACACCTTC.

This chain uses TRBV4-1 with TRBJ1-1, with a tentative D call TRBD1 (6 bases). The CDR3 contains 16 residues. V gave up 1 base and J gave up 4 bases, with 16 bases separating them. Per the germline V gene, CDR1 is MGHRA and CDR2 is YSYEKL. CDR3 loop: CASSQGRGVITTEAFF. Here the CDR3 DNA reads TGCGCCAGCAGCCAAGGAAGGGGGGTGATAACCACTGAAGCTTTCTTT.

The chain recombines TRBV7-2 with TRBJ2-1, with 12 positions matching TRBD2. Germline V CDR1 and CDR2: SGHTA, FQGNSA. The V and J ends lost 0 bases and 5 bases, in that order; junction bases with no gene match: 2. The CDR3 covers 16 residues. CDR3 sequence (DNA): TGTGCCAGCAGCTTAGCGAGGACTAGCGGGGACAATGAGCAGTTCTTC. It translates to CASSLARTSGDNEQFF.

This chain links TRBV4-3 with TRBJ2-5; weak D call: TRBD2 (6 bases). Trimming cost V 0 bases and J 2 bases, with 22 bases left between them. CDR1 is LGHNA and CDR2 is YSLEER in the germline V gene. CDR3 size: 19 residues. CDR3 region: CASSQESPWGGRAQETQYF. The CDR3 DNA is TGCGCCAGCAGCCAAGAATCTCCCTGGGGAGGACGGGCACAAGAGACCCAGTACTTC.

The CDR3: CASSQDLGGNTIYF. CDR3 bases: TGCGCCAGCAGCCAAGACTTGGGTGGAAACACCATATATTTT. The rearrangement joins TRBV4-3 to TRBJ1-3; no definite D call. V dropped 0 bases and J dropped 3 bases, with 6 bases sitting between them. Germline CDR1 LGHNA, CDR2 YSLEER. The CDR3 loop spans 14 amino acids.

The CDR3 loop reads CASGPLASVNEQYF. CDR3 bases: TGTGCCAGCGGCCCGCTTGCTAGCGTCAACGAGCAGTACTTC. The chain recombines TRBV2 with TRBJ2-7; D may be TRBD2 (6 bases). The CDR3 contains 14 residues. CDR1 is SNHLY and CDR2 is FYNNEI in the germline V gene. The germline V and J ends were trimmed by 8 bases and 5 bases, with 19 bases remaining between them.